A single sample is the source of the 28 T cell receptor beta chains below, sequenced in a study of blood T cell repertoires in COVID-19. Using immunoSEQ multiplex PCR, the repertoire was profiled, and TCRdb retains in-frame clones only, with some absent. The sample lists about 210,000 clones, around 83% occurring once. Sequenced: peripheral blood. These receptors came from a man aged 35 to 55 who had recovered from COVID-19.

V gene TRBV30 combines with J gene TRBJ1-1; 7 bases are a match to TRBD1. CDR1 and CDR2 (germline): GTSNPN, SVGIG (reference sequence). This CDR3 comprises 12 residues. Trimming cost V 2 bases and J 8 bases; bases outside gene matches: 5. The chain's CDR3 is CAWSRDREEAFF. For the CDR3, the DNA is TGTGCCTGGAGTCGAGACAGGGAGGAAGCTTTCTTT.

This clone came up a few times. The DNA of the CDR3 is TGTGCCAGTAGGCCGAGGGGGCGCGAAAACATTCAGTACTTC. Translating gives CASRPRGRENIQYF. The chain recombines TRBV19 with TRBJ2-4, with TRBD1 identical over 7 bases. There are 14 residues in the CDR3. Germline loops: CDR1 LNHDA, CDR2 SQIVND (reference sequence). With V trimmed by 6 bases and J by 5 bases, 7 bases remained unmatched.

CDR3 region: CASSSQETGASYEQYF. The CDR3 DNA is TGTGCCAGCAGCTCCCAGGAGACAGGGGCCTCCTACGAGCAGTACTTC. The chain combines TRBV11-2 with TRBJ2-7, with TRBD1 identical over 8 bases. This CDR3 region has 16 residues. Losses at the gene ends were 4 bases for V and 0 bases for J; bases not matched to a gene: 8. Germline CDR1 SGHAT, CDR2 FQNNGV.

The J gene is TRBJ1-2, the V gene TRBV18; no clear D. This CDR3 spans 13 amino acids. Looked up from germline, CDR1 is KGHSH and CDR2 is LQKENI. The ends were cut back, 2 bases at V and 4 bases at J, with 8 bases in the middle. Here the CDR3 reads CASSPEYGYGYTF. In DNA, the CDR3 is TGTGCCAGCTCACCAGAGTACGGCTATGGCTACACCTTC.

The chain joins TRBV6-5 to TRBJ2-1, with D uncertain. In germline, CDR1 is MNHEY, CDR2 SVGAGI. V was trimmed by 4 bases and J by 4 bases, leaving 14 bases between them. This CDR3 is 15 amino acids long. The CDR3 region has the DNA TGTGCCAGCAGTTTTTCCTCCGACGGGTACAATGAGCAGTTCTTC. Translated, it gives CASSFSSDGYNEQFF.

This clone was seen a single time. The chain employs TRBV21-1 and TRBJ2-1; the listed D gene, TRBD2, was not tested against the DNA. TRBV21-1 is a known pseudogene. This CDR3 has 18 residues. The CDR3 is CASTTIRRTSGTGHEQFF. The CDR3, as DNA: TGTGCCAGCACCACAATCCGGCGGACTAGCGGGACCGGTCATGAGCAGTTCTTC.

The chain joins TRBV5-5 to TRBJ2-1, with TRBD1 as a possible D gene (6 bases). V lost 0 bases, J lost 9 bases, and 16 bases lay in between. CDR3 length equals 15 residues. CDR1 is SGHKS and CDR2 is YYEKEE in the germline V gene (reference sequence). CDR3 region: CASSLAATGWSEQFF. The DNA for the CDR3 is TGTGCCAGCAGCTTGGCGGCAACAGGGTGGAGTGAGCAGTTCTTC.

This chain joins TRBV29-1 and TRBJ1-2, with TRBD1 matching over 8 bases. The germline V gene encodes CDR1 SQVTM and CDR2 ANQGSEA. The CDR3 totals 12 residues. With 1 base clipped from V and 8 bases from J, the junction kept 3 bases outside the gene matches. DNA for the CDR3: TGCAGCGTTGAAGCAGGGGGCGGAGGCTACACCTTC. It specifies CSVEAGGGGYTF.

The rearrangement links TRBV6-4 to TRBJ1-2; tentative D call: TRBD1 (5 bases). The CDR3 is 16 amino acids. CDR1 MRHNA and CDR2 SNTAGT come from the germline V gene. Trimming shortened V by 4 bases and J by 0 bases, and 15 bases separated the two germline ends. The chain's CDR3 is CASSAYPGLANYGYTF. The CDR3 DNA is TGTGCCAGCAGTGCGTACCCAGGGCTAGCTAACTATGGCTACACCTTC.

The chain recombines TRBV27 with TRBJ2-7; 9 positions match TRBD1. With 4 bases clipped from V and 5 bases from J, the junction kept 9 bases outside the gene matches. Germline V lookup: CDR1 MNHEY, CDR2 SMNVEV (reference sequence). The CDR3 has 15 residues. CDR3 protein: CASSSGTGNSHEQYF. CDR3 bases: TGTGCCAGCAGTTCCGGGACAGGGAATTCCCACGAGCAGTACTTC.

V and J are TRBV19 and TRBJ2-3, with D possibly being TRBD2 (6 bases). CDR1 LNHDA and CDR2 SQIVND come from the germline V gene (reference sequence). The CDR3 is 15 residues long. V was trimmed by 3 bases and J by 2 bases, leaving 12 bases between them. In DNA, the CDR3 is TGTGCCAGTAGTATTAAGGAGGGACCCACAGATACGCAGTATTTT. It is translated as CASSIKEGPTDTQYF.

The chain links TRBV12-3 or TRBV12-4 to TRBJ2-4, with D perhaps matching TRBD1 (6 bases). The CDR3 covers 12 residues. Trimming took off 6 bases at V and 6 bases at J, with 9 bases between the two ends. The CDR3 DNA reads TGTGCCAGCAGGCGAGGGGGAAACATTCAGTACTTC. Translation: CASRRGGNIQYF.

The J gene is TRBJ2-1, the V gene TRBV10-3, with a possible D match to TRBD2 (6 bases). The germline V gene has CDR1 ENHRY and CDR2 SYGVKD. CDR3 size: 14 residues. Trimming took 0 bases from V and 6 from J, leaving 9 bases between them. The CDR3 loop reads CAISESTSSNEQFF. CDR3 nucleotide sequence: TGTGCCATCAGTGAGTCGACTAGTAGCAATGAGCAGTTCTTC.

This sequence joins TRBV6-2 or TRBV6-3 and TRBJ1-4; no clear D. The CDR3 contains 15 residues. Trimming cost V 4 bases and J 4 bases, with 13 bases left between them. Germline CDR1 is MNHEY and CDR2 is SVGEGT. The CDR3 sequence: CASSSFNQINEKLFF. CDR3 nucleotide sequence: TGTGCCAGCAGTTCCTTCAACCAGATTAATGAAAAACTGTTTTTT.

This sequence joins TRBV11-2 and TRBJ1-2, with 7 positions matching TRBD1. The CDR3 totals 16 residues. Losses at the gene ends were 3 bases for V and 0 bases for J; bases not matched to a gene: 7. Germline V CDR1 and CDR2: SGHAT, FQNNGV. The CDR3 region is CASSFPTGRANYGYTF. DNA of the CDR3: TGTGCCAGCAGCTTCCCGACAGGGCGGGCTAACTATGGCTACACCTTC.

The V and J genes are TRBV30 and TRBJ2-3; 13 bases agree with TRBD2. CDR1 and CDR2 from the germline V gene are GTSNPN and SVGIG (reference sequence). The CDR3 length is 18 residues. V was pared by 2 bases and J by 4 bases, with 12 bases of the junction left unmatched. CDR3 region: CAWSFGLAGETGADTQYF. Written as DNA, the CDR3 is TGTGCCTGGAGTTTTGGACTAGCGGGAGAGACTGGCGCAGATACGCAGTATTTT.

In its sample, this clone was seen a few times. The chain has TRBV3-1 (or the pseudogene TRBV3-2) and TRBJ2-3; D is ambiguous. Germline CDR1 reads LGHDT; CDR2 reads YNNKEL (reference sequence). The V and J ends lost 0 bases and 4 bases respectively, with 17 bases between them. This CDR3 spans 17 amino acids. The CDR3 here is CASSQDPRRSRSDTQYF. CDR3 bases: TGTGCCAGCAGCCAAGATCCACGCAGGTCCAGGTCAGATACGCAGTATTTT.

The chain carries TRBV7-9 and TRBJ1-1, with D possibly TRBD1 on 5 matching bases. Germline V gene lookup returns CDR1 SEHNR and CDR2 FQNEAQ (reference sequence). The CDR3 totals 14 residues. V lost 7 bases and J lost 4, with 16 bases in between. CDR3 residues: CASNDAGMGTEAFF. The DNA for the CDR3 is TGTGCCAGCAACGATGCAGGGATGGGCACTGAAGCTTTCTTT.

This clone occurred once. This chain connects TRBV14 to TRBJ1-4; D is unresolved. Germline V gene data show CDR1 as SGHDN and CDR2 as FVKESK. The CDR3 length is 14 residues. V lost 4 bases, J lost 0 bases, and 6 bases lay in between. The CDR3 protein is CASSRGATNEKLFF. DNA for the CDR3: TGTGCCAGCAGCCGAGGTGCAACTAATGAAAAACTGTTTTTT.

The chain carries TRBV19 and TRBJ1-5, with 7 bases that match TRBD1. Germline values: CDR1 LNHDA, CDR2 SQIVND (reference sequence). Trimming cost V 3 bases and J 1 base; bases outside gene matches: 9. The CDR3 has 17 amino acids. The chain's CDR3 is CASSIGLAGGSNQPQHF. Here the CDR3 DNA reads TGTGCCAGTAGTATCGGTCTGGCAGGGGGAAGCAATCAGCCCCAGCATTTT.

This chain joins TRBV5-4 and TRBJ2-1, with 11 nucleotides matching TRBD1. This CDR3 has 17 amino acids. J was trimmed by 8 bases and V by 0 bases; bases with no gene match: 10. CDR1 SGHNT and CDR2 YYREEE come from the germline V gene (reference sequence). The CDR3 loop is CASSLGAGTGGLHEQFF. CDR3 coding DNA: TGTGCCAGCAGCTTGGGAGCCGGGACAGGGGGTTTGCATGAGCAGTTCTTC.

This sequence joins TRBV7-9 and TRBJ2-3; TRBD2 is a possible D gene (5 bases). The germline V gene has CDR1 SEHNR and CDR2 FQNEAQ (reference sequence). This CDR3 has 15 amino acids. The V end was cut by 6 bases, the J end by 2 bases, with 15 bases between. CDR3 sequence reads: CASRIRAVSTDTQYF. The DNA for the CDR3 is TGTGCCAGCAGGATACGAGCGGTCTCCACAGATACGCAGTATTTT.

The V call is TRBV30, the J call TRBJ2-7, with TRBD1 matching over 9 bases. The germline gives CDR1 GTSNPN, CDR2 SVGIG (reference sequence). Losses at the gene ends were 1 base for V and 2 bases for J; bases not matched to a gene: 12. The CDR3 loop spans 17 amino acids. In DNA form, the CDR3 reads TGTGCCTGGAGTGGCATCCACCGGGACAGGGAACCCTACGAGCAGTACTTC. Protein product: CAWSGIHRDREPYEQYF.

This chain joins TRBV9 and TRBJ2-7, with D maybe TRBD1 (6 bases). In germline, CDR1 is SGDLS, CDR2 YYNGEE. The V end lost 4 bases, the J end lost 5 bases, and 16 bases lay between the germline ends. The CDR3 is made up of 14 amino acids. CDR3: CASSPITGFDEQYF. In nucleotides, the CDR3 is TGTGCCAGCAGCCCCATAACAGGGTTCGACGAGCAGTACTTC.

The J gene is TRBJ2-5, the V gene TRBV7-2; 9 bases agree with TRBD2. After removal of 1 base from V and 4 bases from J, the junction contained 10 bases not matched to a gene. Germline values: CDR1 SGHTA, CDR2 FQGNSA. The CDR3 runs 17 residues. The CDR3 nucleotides are TGTGCCAGCAGCTTAGTCGGTGGTAGCGGGGGAGGAGAGACCCAGTACTTC. This codes for CASSLVGGSGGGETQYF.

The rearrangement links TRBV28 to TRBJ1-6, with TRBD1 as a possible D gene (6 bases). Germline V gene sequence: CDR1 MDHEN, CDR2 SYDVKM. CDR3 length equals 18 residues. Trimming took 3 bases from V and 0 from J, leaving 15 bases between them. The CDR3 coding sequence is TGTGCCAGCAGTTTGGGAGACAGGCTAAGCTCCTATAATTCACCCCTCCACTTT. It translates to CASSLGDRLSSYNSPLHF.

The rearrangement joins TRBV7-2 to TRBJ2-3; maybe TRBD2 (6 bases). Germline V gives CDR1 SGHTA, CDR2 FQGNSA. This CDR3 spans 16 amino acids. Between the trimmed V and J ends, which lost 5 bases and 3 bases, there was a span of 18 bases. Here the CDR3 reads CASSPWLAVPTDTQYF. Here the CDR3 DNA reads TGTGCCAGCAGCCCGTGGTTAGCGGTCCCAACAGATACGCAGTATTTT. Full variable domain (missing parts from reference TRBV7-2 and TRBJ2-3): GAGVSQSPSNKVTEKGKDVELRCDPISGHTALYWYRQSLGQGLEFLIYFQGNSAPDKSGLPSDRFSAERTGGSVSTLTIQRTQQEDSAVYLCASSPWLAVPTDTQYFGPGTRLTVL.

This chain uses TRBV29-1 with TRBJ2-7; tentative D call: TRBD2 (5 bases). Germline assignment: CDR1 SQVTM and CDR2 ANQGSEA. The CDR3 spans 14 residues. Trimming took off 4 bases at V and 1 base at J, with 14 bases between the two ends. Here the CDR3 DNA reads TGCAGCGTTGGTCGGGGTTCCGATTCCTACGAGCAGTACTTC. Translated: CSVGRGSDSYEQYF.